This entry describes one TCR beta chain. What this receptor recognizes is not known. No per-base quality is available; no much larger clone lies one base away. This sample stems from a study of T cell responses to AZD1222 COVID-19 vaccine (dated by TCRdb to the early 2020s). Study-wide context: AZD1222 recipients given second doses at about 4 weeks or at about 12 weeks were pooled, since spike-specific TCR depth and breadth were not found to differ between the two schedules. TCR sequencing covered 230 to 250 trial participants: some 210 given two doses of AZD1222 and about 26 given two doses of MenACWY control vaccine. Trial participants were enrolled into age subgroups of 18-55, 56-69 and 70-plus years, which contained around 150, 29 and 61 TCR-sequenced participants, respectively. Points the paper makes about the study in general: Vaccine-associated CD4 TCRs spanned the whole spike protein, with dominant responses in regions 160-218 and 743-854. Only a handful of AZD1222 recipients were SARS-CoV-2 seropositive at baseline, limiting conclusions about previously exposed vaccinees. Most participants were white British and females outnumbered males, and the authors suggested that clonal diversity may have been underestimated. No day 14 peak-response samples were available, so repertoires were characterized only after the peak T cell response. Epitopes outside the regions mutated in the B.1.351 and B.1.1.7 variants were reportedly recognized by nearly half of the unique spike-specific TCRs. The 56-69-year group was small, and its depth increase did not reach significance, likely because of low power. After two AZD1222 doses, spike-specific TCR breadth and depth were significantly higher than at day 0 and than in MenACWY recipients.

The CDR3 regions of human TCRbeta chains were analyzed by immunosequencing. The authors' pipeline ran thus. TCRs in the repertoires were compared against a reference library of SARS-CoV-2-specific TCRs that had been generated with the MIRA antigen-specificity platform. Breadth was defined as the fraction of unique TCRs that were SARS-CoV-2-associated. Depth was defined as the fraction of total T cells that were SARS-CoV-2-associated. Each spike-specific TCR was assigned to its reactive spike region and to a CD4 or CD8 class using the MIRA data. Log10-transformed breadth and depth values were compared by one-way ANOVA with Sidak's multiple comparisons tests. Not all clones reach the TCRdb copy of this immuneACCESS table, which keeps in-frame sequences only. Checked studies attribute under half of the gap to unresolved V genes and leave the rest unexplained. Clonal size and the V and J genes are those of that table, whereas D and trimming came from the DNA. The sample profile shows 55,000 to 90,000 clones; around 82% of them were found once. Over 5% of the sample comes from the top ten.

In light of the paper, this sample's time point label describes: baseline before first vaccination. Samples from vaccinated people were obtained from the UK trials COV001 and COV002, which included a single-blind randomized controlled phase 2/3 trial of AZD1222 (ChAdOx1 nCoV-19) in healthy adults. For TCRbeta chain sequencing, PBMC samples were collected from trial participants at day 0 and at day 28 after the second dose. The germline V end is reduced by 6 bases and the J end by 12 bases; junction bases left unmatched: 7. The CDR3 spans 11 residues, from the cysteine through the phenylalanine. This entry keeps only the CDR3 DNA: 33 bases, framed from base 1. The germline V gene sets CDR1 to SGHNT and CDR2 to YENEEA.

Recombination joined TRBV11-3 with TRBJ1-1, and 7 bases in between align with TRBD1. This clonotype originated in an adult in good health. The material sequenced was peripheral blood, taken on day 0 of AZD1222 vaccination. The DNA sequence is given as TGTGCCAGCAGGGGAGGGGGCCAATCTTTCTTT. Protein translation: CASRGGGQSFF.